This TCR beta chain was sequenced during a study of glioma-infiltrating T cells. Whole-study findings and limits: Tissue-blood divergence was below expectation in non-neoplastic patients, above in gliomas. Only very few CDR3 sequences appeared in both tissue and blood.

With 4 bases removed from V and 1 base from J, the gap between germline ends came to 12 bases. Germline V gives CDR1 SEHNR, CDR2 FQNEAQ (reference sequence). The CDR3 contains 15 residues. TCR alpha and beta CDR3 regions were amplified from RNA using iRepertoire nested multiplex PCR. For one-step reverse transcription and amplification, 100-400 ng of tissue mRNA or PBMC total RNA was used. TCRdb redid the calling of the multiplex PCR reads with MiXCR, one entry per CDR3 protein. The sample holds fewer than 90,000 distinct CDR3 sequences, approximately 22% seen once. This clonotype has a count of ten or more. Its specificity is unknown.

The chain has TRBV7-9 and TRBJ2-3, with D perhaps matching TRBD1 (6 bases). The sample taken for sequencing was glioma tissue, nonneoplastic brain tissue, or PBMCs (not recorded which). The sequence was obtained from a human donor with low-grade glioma or glioblastoma, undergoing nonglioma brain surgery, or in good health (not recorded which). The CDR3 here is CASSSGQQGTDTQYF. In DNA form, the CDR3 reads TGTGCCAGCAGCTCCGGACAGCAAGGCACAGATACGCAGTATTTT.